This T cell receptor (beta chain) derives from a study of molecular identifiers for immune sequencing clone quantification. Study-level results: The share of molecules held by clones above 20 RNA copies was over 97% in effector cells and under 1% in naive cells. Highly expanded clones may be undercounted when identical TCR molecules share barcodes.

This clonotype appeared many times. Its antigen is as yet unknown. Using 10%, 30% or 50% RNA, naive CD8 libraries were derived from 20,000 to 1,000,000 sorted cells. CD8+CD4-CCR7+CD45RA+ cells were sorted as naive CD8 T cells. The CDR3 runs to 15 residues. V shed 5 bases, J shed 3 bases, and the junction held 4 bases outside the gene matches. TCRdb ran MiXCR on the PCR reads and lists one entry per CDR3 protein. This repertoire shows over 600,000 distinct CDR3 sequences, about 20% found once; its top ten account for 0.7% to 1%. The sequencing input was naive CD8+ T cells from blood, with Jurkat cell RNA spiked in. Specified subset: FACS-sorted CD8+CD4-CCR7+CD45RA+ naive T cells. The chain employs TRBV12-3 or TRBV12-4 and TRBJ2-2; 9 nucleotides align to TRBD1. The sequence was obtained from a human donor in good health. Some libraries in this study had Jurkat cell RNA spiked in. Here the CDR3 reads CASSGQGPYTGELFF. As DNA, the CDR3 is TGTGCCAGCAGTGGACAGGGGCCGTACACCGGGGAGCTGTTTTTT.